This T cell receptor beta chain emerged from a study of T cells in Graves' hyperthyroidism and ophthalmopathy. The CDR3 covers 14 residues. Germline V CDR1 and CDR2: GTSNPN, SVGIG (reference sequence). V lost 0 bases and J lost 1, with 10 bases in between. Many counts were recorded for this clonotype. Researchers took RNA transcripts and amplified the TCR beta CDR3 regions from them. The TCR CDR3 first-round RT-PCR relied on the HTBI primer set. TCRdb processed the multiplex PCR reads anew with MiXCR; each CDR3 protein has one entry. Of around 520,000 distinct CDR3 sequences in the sample, roughly a quarter were seen once.

The sequenced material came from blood. This TCR came from a woman between 25 and 40 years old with Graves' ophthalmopathy. V is TRBV30 and J is TRBJ2-7; possible D gene TRBD2, 5 bases. CDR3 sequence reads: CAWSVNGESYEQYF. The CDR3 nucleotides are TGTGCCTGGAGTGTAAACGGGGAATCCTACGAGCAGTACTTC.